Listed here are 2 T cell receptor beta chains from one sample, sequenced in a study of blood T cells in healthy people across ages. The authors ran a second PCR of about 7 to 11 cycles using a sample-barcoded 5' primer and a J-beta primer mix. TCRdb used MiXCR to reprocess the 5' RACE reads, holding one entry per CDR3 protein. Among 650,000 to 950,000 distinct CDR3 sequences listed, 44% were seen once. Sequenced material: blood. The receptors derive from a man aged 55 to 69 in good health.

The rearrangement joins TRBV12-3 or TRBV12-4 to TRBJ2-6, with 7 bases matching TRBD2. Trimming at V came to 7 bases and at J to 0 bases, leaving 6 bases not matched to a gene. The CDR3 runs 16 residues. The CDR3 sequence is CASKLGGISGANVLTF. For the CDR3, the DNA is TGTGCCAGCAAACTGGGGGGGATCTCTGGGGCCAACGTCCTGACTTTC.

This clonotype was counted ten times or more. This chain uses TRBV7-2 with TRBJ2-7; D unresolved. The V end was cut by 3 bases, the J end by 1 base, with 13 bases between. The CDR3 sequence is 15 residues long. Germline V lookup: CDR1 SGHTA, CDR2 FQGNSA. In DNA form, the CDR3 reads TGTGCCAGCAGCTTCGGAGAAGGCCTGTCCTACGAGCAGTACTTC. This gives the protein CASSFGEGLSYEQYF.